Presented here are 21 T cell receptor beta chains from one specimen sequenced in a study of low-dose radiotherapy and immunotherapy resistance in tumors. Regarding time point: after trial treatment. Treatment specified: LDRT plus nivolumab, ipilimumab, low-dose cyclophosphamide and aspirin (RACIN trial). cDNA synthesis used a TRAV/TRBV-specific primer set for both chains. TCRs underwent around 18 PCR cycles of amplification with a constant-region primer and V-primer adapter. TCRdb redid the calling of the reads with MiXCR, one entry per CDR3 protein. The profile shows approximately 91,000 distinct CDR3 sequences, roughly 20% of them singletons. Sequenced material: PBMCs, taken after low-dose radiotherapy plus immunotherapy. The receptors were gathered from a female donor with ovarian cancer.

This clonotype was picked up many times. V is TRBV19 and J is TRBJ1-3; D ambiguous. Germline V gives CDR1 LNHDA, CDR2 SQIVND (reference sequence). The CDR3 length is 15 residues. The V end was cut by 4 bases, the J end by 6 bases, with 16 bases between. The CDR3 sequence is CASSTPGRALNTIYF. CDR3 nucleotides: TGTGCCAGTAGTACCCCAGGACGGGCTTTAAACACCATATATTTT.

The chain uses TRBV12-3 or TRBV12-4 and TRBJ2-5, with 13 bases matching TRBD2. This CDR3 comprises 16 residues. Unmatched junction bases numbered 11, after V lost 6 bases and J lost 7 bases. The CDR3 DNA is TGTGCCAGCAGACTCACAGGGGGACTAGCGGGGAGGACCCAGTACTTC. Amino acid sequence: CASRLTGGLAGRTQYF.

This clonotype was seen at least ten times. CDR3 protein: CASSQEKLARTNQPQHF. Here the CDR3 DNA reads TGTGCCAGCAGCCAAGAAAAATTAGCCAGGACAAATCAGCCCCAGCATTTT. This chain uses TRBV4-2 with TRBJ1-5; a weak D match, TRBD1 (5 bases). Germline CDR1 LGHNA, CDR2 YNFKEQ. CDR3 length: 17 residues. V dropped 0 bases and J dropped 4 bases, with 16 bases sitting between them.

This clonotype showed up just a few times. The chain joins TRBV9 to TRBJ2-1; D may be TRBD2 (6 bases). Trimming pared 3 bases from V and 1 base from J, leaving 11 bases between. This CDR3 is built from 15 residues. The V gene's germline CDR1 is SGDLS and CDR2 YYNGEE. The CDR3 DNA sequence: TGTGCCAGCAGCGCGGAGGGATGGTCCTACAATGAGCAGTTCTTC. The encoded protein is CASSAEGWSYNEQFF. The full variable domain, in which reference TRBV9 and TRBJ2-1 provide the parts outside the CDR3, is DSGVTQTPKHLITATGQRVTLRCSPRSGDLSVYWYQQSLDQGLQFLIQYYNGEERAKGNILERFSAQQFPDLHSELNLSSLELGDSALYFCASSAEGWSYNEQFFGPGTRLTVL.

The sample holds many counts of this clonotype. The chain carries TRBV29-1 and TRBJ1-1; the D gene is possibly TRBD1 (6 bases). The CDR3 contains 14 residues. Germline V gives CDR1 SQVTM, CDR2 ANQGSEA. Between the trimmed V and J ends, which lost 6 bases and 0 bases, there was a span of 14 bases. CDR3 sequence reads: CSVVRDTVNTEAFF. CDR3 DNA: TGCAGCGTCGTCCGGGACACCGTGAACACTGAAGCTTTCTTT.

This clonotype was observed at least ten times. The V and J genes are TRBV27 and TRBJ1-5; 7 nucleotides match TRBD1. The CDR3 runs to 13 residues. From germline, CDR1 is MNHEY and CDR2 SMNVEV (reference sequence). Trimming took 6 bases from V and 7 from J; bases not matched to a gene: 6. This CDR3 reads CASRSTGLQPQHF. CDR3 coding DNA: TGTGCCAGCAGGTCGACAGGGTTGCAGCCCCAGCATTTT.

This clonotype was observed at least ten times. The V call is TRBV11-3, the J call TRBJ2-3; no firm D call. The V gene's germline CDR1 is SGHNT and CDR2 YENEEA. This CDR3 comprises 13 residues. V was pared by 1 base and J by 5 bases, with 7 bases between. The CDR3 DNA sequence: TGTGCCAGCAGCTTAGTTAGAGAAGATACGCAGTATTTT. This encodes CASSLVREDTQYF.

The rearrangement uses TRBV6-2 or TRBV6-3 and TRBJ2-2; 7 positions match TRBD1. The CDR3 contains 14 residues. Germline V gives CDR1 MNHEY, CDR2 SVGEGT. V was clipped by 2 bases and J by 5 bases; unmatched bases: 2. CDR3 residues: CASSYTGETGELFF. As DNA, the CDR3 is TGTGCCAGCAGTTACACAGGGGAGACCGGGGAGCTGTTTTTT.

The chain couples TRBV3-1 to TRBJ2-7; 8 bases map to TRBD2. The CDR3 runs 17 residues. Germline loops: CDR1 LGHDT, CDR2 YNNKEL (reference sequence). Losses at the gene ends were 3 bases for V and 4 bases for J; bases not matched to a gene: 14. This CDR3 reads CASSQVSGGGGSYEQYF. The CDR3, as DNA: TGTGCCAGCAGCCAGGTCTCGGGAGGGGGGGGCAGTTACGAGCAGTACTTC.

The sample holds many counts of this clonotype. The V gene is TRBV28, the J gene TRBJ1-5; D is unclear. Trimming cost V 3 bases and J 9 bases, with 9 bases left between them. The CDR3 extends over 12 amino acids. Germline V lookup: CDR1 MDHEN, CDR2 SYDVKM. DNA for the CDR3: TGTGCCAGCAGTTTCACGAGGGCGCCCCAGCATTTT. As protein: CASSFTRAPQHF.

This clonotype was detected ten times or more. The chain has TRBV6-4 and TRBJ2-5; D could derive from TRBD1 or TRBD2 (5 bases each). CDR3 length: 16 amino acids. Deletions cut 4 bases from V and 7 bases from J, with 22 bases between. CDR1 and CDR2 (germline): MRHNA, SNTAGT. CDR3 protein: CASSALRGARVGTQYF. The CDR3 DNA follows: TGTGCCAGCAGTGCCCTGAGAGGGGCGCGAGTAGGGACCCAGTACTTC.

Ten or more counts support this clonotype. V is TRBV2 and J is TRBJ1-4; D not resolved. Germline CDR1 and CDR2: SNHLY and FYNNEI. V lost 6 bases and J lost 7, with 15 bases in between. This CDR3 region has 14 residues. The CDR3 loop is CASREGLGGEKLFF. As DNA, the CDR3 is TGTGCCAGCAGGGAGGGTCTCGGTGGTGAAAAACTGTTTTTT.

A word on this clonotype: A read error may be the cause here, since a much bigger clone is one base away. The V call is TRBV7-3, the J call TRBJ2-5; D call uncertain. The CDR3 covers 16 residues. CDR1 SGHTA and CDR2 FQGTGA come from the germline V gene. Trimming cost V 5 bases and J 5 bases, with 21 bases left between them. CDR3: CASSVNVAEPHETQYF. CDR3 nucleotides: TGTGCCAGCAGCGTAAATGTCGCGGAACCCCATGAGACCCAGTACTTC.

The CDR3 nucleotides are TGTGCCAGCAGCTTAGACGCGGGAGTGTTGGGAAATGAGCAGTTCTTC. Amino acids: CASSLDAGVLGNEQFF. This chain links TRBV7-2 with TRBJ2-1; 7 bases are shared with TRBD2. V lost 1 base and J lost 7; bases outside the gene matches: 10. Germline CDR1 SGHTA, CDR2 FQGNSA. This CDR3 contains 16 residues.

Ten or more counts support this clonotype. The V call is TRBV11-2, the J call TRBJ2-5; a possible D gene is TRBD2 (5 bases). V lost 5 bases and J 4 bases, leaving 23 bases between the germline ends. Germline-derived CDR1 and CDR2 are SGHAT and FQNNGV. This CDR3 region has 17 residues. The CDR3 bases are TGTGCCAGCAGCCCCCCTGTCCCAGTGCTGGGAGCAGAGACCCAGTACTTC. This sequence encodes CASSPPVPVLGAETQYF.

This clonotype appeared once. A far more abundant clone sits one base away, making this likely a read error. The V gene is TRBV21-1, the J gene TRBJ2-1; the D call TRBD2 from the table was never checked on the DNA. TRBV21-1 is assigned pseudogene status. The CDR3 is 11 amino acids. CDR3: CVSSSVNEQFF. The CDR3 DNA is TGTGTCAGCAGTAGCGTCAATGAGCAGTTCTTC.

This clonotype has a count of ten or more. The chain links TRBV20-1 to TRBJ2-3; D call uncertain. Trimming cost V 0 bases and J 7 bases, with 11 bases left between them. Germline CDR1 DFQATT, CDR2 SNEGSKA (reference sequence). This CDR3 spans 13 amino acids. DNA of the CDR3: TGCAGTGCTAGAGAGGGGTTTTATAATACGCAGTATTTT. This sequence encodes CSAREGFYNTQYF.

About this clonotype: It is likely a read error: a sequence one base away is far more abundant. The chain uses TRBV5-1 and TRBJ2-1; 7 nucleotides align to TRBD2. The CDR3 is made up of 15 amino acids. J was trimmed by 10 bases and V by 0 bases; bases with no gene match: 10. Germline loops: CDR1 SGHRS, CDR2 YFSETQ. This chain's CDR3 is CASSLDGGTAYEQFF. The CDR3 region has the DNA TGCGCCAGCAGCTTGGACGGGGGGACCGCCTACGAGCAGTTCTTC.

This clonotype was counted at least ten times. The chain links TRBV24-1 to TRBJ2-1; the D is unclear. The CDR3 runs to 14 residues. With 2 bases removed from V and 6 bases from J, the gap between germline ends came to 10 bases. Per germline, CDR1 KGHDR and CDR2 SFDVKD. The CDR3 sequence: CATSDSGLSNEQFF. CDR3 bases: TGTGCCACCAGTGATTCCGGCTTGAGCAATGAGCAGTTCTTC.

A single count supports this clonotype. This sequence may be a read error, since a much larger clone differs from it by one base. This rearrangement joins TRBV28 to TRBJ2-1, with D possibly matching TRBD1 (5 bases). Trimming took off 6 bases at V and 6 bases at J, with 15 bases between the two ends. The CDR3 spans 14 residues. Germline lookup yields CDR1 MDHEN and CDR2 SYDVKM. CDR3 bases: TGTGCCAGCAGGCAGGGTGGAATAAGCAATGAGCAGTTCTTC. The encoded protein is CASRQGGISNEQFF.

This clonotype was seen more than once but under ten times. This sequence is one base from a far larger clone and is likely a read error. The rearrangement uses TRBV4-3 and TRBJ2-5; a possible D gene is TRBD2 (5 bases). The CDR3 loop spans 12 amino acids. Trimming took off 4 bases at V and 12 bases at J, with 15 bases between the two ends. CDR1 and CDR2 (germline): LGHNA, YSLEER. CDR3 DNA: TGCGCCAGCAGCCGCGGAGAGGGTTCTGAGTACTTC. Protein product: CASSRGEGSEYF.